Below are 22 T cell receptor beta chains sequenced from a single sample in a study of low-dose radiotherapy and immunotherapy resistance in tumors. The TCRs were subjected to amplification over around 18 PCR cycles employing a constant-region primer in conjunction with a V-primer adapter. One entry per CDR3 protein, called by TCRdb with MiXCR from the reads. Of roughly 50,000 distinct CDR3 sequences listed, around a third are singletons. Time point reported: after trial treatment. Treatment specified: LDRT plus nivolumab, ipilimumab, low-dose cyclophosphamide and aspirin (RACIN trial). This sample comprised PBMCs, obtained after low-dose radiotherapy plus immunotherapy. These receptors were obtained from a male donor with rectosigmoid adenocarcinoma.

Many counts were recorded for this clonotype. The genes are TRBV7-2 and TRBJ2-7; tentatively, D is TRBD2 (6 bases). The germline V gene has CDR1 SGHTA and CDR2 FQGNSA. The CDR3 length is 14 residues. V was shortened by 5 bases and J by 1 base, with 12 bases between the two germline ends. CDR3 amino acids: CASSEGRDSYEQYF. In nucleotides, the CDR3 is TGTGCCAGCAGCGAGGGGCGGGATTCCTACGAGCAGTACTTC.

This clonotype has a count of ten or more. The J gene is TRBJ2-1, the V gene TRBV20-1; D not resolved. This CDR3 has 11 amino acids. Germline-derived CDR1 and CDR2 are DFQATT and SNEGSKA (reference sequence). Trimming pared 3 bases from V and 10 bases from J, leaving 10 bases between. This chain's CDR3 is CSASHLLEQFF. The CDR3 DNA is TGCAGTGCTAGCCACCTCCTCGAGCAGTTCTTC.

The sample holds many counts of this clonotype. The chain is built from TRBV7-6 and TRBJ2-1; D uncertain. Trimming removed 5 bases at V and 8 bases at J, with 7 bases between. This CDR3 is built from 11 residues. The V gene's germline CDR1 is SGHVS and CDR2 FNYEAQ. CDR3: CASSDSDEQFF. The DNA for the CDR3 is TGTGCCAGCAGCGACTCGGATGAGCAGTTCTTC. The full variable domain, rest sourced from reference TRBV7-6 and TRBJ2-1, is GAGVSQSPRYKVTKRGQDVALRCDPISGHVSLYWYRQALGQGPEFLTYFNYEAQQDKSGLPNDRFSAERPEGSISTLTIQRTEQRDSAMYRCASSDSDEQFFGPGTRLTVL.

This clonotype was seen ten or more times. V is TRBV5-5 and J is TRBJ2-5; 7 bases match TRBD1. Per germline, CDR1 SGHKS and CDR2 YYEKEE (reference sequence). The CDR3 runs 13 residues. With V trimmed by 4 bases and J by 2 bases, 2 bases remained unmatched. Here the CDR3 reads CASSRDRQETQYF. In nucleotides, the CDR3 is TGTGCCAGCAGCCGGGACAGACAAGAGACCCAGTACTTC.

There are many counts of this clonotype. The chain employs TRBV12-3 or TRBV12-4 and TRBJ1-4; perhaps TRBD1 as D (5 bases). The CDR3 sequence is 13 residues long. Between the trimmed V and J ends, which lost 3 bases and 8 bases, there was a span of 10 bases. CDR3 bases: TGTGCCAGCAGTTTGCCAGGGAGGGAAAAACTGTTTTTT. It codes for CASSLPGREKLFF.

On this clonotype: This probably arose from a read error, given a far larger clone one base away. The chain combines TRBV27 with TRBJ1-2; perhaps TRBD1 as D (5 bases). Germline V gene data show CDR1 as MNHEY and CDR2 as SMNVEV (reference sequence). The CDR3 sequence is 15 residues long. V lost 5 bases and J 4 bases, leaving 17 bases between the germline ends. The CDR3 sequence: CASSDPGEGSYGYTF. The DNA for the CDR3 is TGTGCCAGCAGTGACCCTGGGGAGGGGAGCTATGGCTACACCTTC.

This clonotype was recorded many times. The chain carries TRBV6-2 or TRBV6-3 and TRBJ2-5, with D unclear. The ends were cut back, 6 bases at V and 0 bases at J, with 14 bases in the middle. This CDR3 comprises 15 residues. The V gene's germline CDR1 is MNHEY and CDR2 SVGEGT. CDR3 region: CASSPWALYQETQYF. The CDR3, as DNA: TGTGCCAGCAGCCCCTGGGCCCTGTACCAAGAGACCCAGTACTTC.

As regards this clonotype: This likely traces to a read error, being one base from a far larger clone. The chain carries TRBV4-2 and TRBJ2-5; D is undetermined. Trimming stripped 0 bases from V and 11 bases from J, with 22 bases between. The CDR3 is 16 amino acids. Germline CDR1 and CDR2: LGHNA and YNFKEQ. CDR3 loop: CASSQEAAATYNEQYF. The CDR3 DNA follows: TGTGCCAGCAGCCAAGAAGCAGCTGCTACCTACAATGAGCAGTACTTC.

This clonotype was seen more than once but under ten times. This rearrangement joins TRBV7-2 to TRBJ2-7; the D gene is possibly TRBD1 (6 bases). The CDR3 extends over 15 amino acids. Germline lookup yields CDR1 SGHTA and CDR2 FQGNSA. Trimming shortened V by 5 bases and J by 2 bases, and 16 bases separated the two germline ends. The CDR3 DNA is TGTGCCAGCAGCCGAGGGGGAGCCTCGACCTACGAGCAGTACTTC. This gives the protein CASSRGGASTYEQYF.

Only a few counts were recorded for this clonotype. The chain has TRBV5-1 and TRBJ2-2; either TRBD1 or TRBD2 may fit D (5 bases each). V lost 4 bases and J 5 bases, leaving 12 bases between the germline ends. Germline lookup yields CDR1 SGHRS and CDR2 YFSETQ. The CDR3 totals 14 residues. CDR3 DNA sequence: TGCGCCAGCAGCCCCAGGGCGGGTACCGGGGAGCTGTTTTTT. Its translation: CASSPRAGTGELFF.

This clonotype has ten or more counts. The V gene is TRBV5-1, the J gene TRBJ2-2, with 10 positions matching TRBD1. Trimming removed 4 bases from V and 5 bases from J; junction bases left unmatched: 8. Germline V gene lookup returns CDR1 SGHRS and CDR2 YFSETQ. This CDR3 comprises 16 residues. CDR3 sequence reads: CASSPTDRGRTGELFF. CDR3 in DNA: TGCGCCAGCAGCCCCACAGACAGGGGGCGGACCGGGGAGCTGTTTTTT.

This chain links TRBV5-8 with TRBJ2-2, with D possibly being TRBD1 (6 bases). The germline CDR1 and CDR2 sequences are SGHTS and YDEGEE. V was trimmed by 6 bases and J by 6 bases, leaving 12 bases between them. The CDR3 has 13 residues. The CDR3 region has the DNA TGTGCCAGCATCTTCGGACAGTCCGGGGAGCTGTTTTTT. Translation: CASIFGQSGELFF.

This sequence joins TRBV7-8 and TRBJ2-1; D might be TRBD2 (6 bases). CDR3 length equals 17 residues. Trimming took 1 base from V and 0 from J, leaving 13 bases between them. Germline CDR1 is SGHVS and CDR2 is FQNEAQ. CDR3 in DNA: TGTGCCAGCAGCTTAGGGGGTAGCGGCAGCTCCTACAATGAGCAGTTCTTC. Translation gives CASSLGGSGSSYNEQFF.

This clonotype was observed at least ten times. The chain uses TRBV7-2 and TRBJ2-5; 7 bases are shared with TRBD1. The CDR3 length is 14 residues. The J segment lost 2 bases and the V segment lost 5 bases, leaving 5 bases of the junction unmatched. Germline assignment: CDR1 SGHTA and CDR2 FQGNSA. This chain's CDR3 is CASSPGQRQETQYF. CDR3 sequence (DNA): TGTGCCAGCAGCCCGGGACAGAGGCAAGAGACCCAGTACTTC.

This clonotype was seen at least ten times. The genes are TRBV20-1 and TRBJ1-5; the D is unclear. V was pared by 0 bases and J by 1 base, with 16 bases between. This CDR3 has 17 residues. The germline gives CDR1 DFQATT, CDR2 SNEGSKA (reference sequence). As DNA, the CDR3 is TGCAGTGCTAGAGACCCTTCCACCTACGCGAGCAATCAGCCCCAGCATTTT. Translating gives CSARDPSTYASNQPQHF.

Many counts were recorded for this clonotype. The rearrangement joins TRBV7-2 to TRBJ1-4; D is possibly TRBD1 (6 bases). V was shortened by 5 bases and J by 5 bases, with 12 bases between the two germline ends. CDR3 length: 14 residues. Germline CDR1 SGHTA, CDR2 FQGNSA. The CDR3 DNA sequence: TGTGCCAGCAGCCTCAATACAGGGAATGAAAAACTGTTTTTT. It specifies CASSLNTGNEKLFF.

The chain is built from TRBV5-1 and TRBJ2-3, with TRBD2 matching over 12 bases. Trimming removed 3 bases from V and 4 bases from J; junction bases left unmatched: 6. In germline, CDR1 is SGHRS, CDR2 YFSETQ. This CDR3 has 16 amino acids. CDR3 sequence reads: CASSSSGGAAADTQYF. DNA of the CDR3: TGCGCCAGCAGCTCTAGCGGGGGGGCCGCGGCAGATACGCAGTATTTT.

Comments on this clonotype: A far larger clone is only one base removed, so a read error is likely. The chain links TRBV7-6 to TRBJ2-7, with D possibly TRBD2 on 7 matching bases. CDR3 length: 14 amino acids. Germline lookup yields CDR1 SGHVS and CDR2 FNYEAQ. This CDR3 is CASSRGDTNYERYF. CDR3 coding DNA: TGTGCCAGCAGCCGGGGGGACACCAACTACGAGCGGTACTTC.

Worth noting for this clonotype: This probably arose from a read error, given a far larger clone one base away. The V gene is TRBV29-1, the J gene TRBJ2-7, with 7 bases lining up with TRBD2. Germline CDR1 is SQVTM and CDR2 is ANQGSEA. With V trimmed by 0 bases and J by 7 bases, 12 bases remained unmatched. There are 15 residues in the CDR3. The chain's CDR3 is CSVEDARRGYNEQYF. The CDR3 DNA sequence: TGCAGCGTTGAAGATGCTAGGCGGGGGTACAATGAGCAGTACTTC.

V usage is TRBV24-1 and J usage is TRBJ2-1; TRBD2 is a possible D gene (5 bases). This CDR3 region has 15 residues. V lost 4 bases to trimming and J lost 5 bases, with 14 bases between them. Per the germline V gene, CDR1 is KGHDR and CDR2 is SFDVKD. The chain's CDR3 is CATSDPWTGNNEQFF. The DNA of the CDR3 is TGTGCCACCAGTGACCCGTGGACGGGAAACAATGAGCAGTTCTTC.

CDR3 region: CASKNGGPQETQYF. CDR3 DNA: TGTGCCAGCAAGAACGGGGGCCCCCAAGAGACCCAGTACTTC. The chain uses TRBV5-4 and TRBJ2-5; TRBD1 or TRBD2 may be the D gene (6 bases each). The CDR3 length is 14 residues. V was pared by 6 bases and J by 1 base, with 13 bases between. Germline CDR1 and CDR2: SGHNT and YYREEE (reference sequence).

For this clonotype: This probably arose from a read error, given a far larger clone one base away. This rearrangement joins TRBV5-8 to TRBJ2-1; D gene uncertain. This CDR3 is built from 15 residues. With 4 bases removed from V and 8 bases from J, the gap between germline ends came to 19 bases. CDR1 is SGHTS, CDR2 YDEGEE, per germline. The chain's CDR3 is CASSHKGSVLHEQFF. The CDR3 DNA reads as TGTGCCAGCAGCCACAAGGGCTCGGTCCTCCATGAGCAGTTCTTC.